A single TCR beta chain is shown here with its context. The antigen is not known. The CDR3 runs 12 residues. The V end lost 7 bases, the J end lost 7 bases, and 13 bases lay between the germline ends. Germline assignment: CDR1 SNHLY and CDR2 FYNNEI. The data originate from a study of radiotherapy plus CTLA-4 blockade in lung cancer. Study results and limitations: The study found tumor-derived TCR clones expanded in blood after radiotherapy plus ipilimumab.

Participants had chemo-refractory metastatic non-small-cell lung cancer and were treated with focal radiation plus ipilimumab CTLA-4 blockade. The method was immunoSEQ multiplex PCR; TCRdb's version includes in-frame clones alone and lacks a portion of them. The table records roughly 45,000 clones, approximately 67% of them present only once. This sequence joins TRBV2 and TRBJ1-1; D possibly corresponds to TRBD1 (6 bases). Sequencing was performed on peripheral blood, taken from a patient treated with radiotherapy plus ipilimumab. This receptor was identified in a human donor with non-small cell lung cancer who had a partial response to radiotherapy plus ipilimumab. CDR3 sequence (DNA): TGTGCCAGCAAAGGGGGACCTTTTGAAGCTTTCTTT. It codes for CASKGGPFEAFF.